This TCR beta chain emerged from a study of OX40 agonist ivuxolimab in advanced cancers. Turning to the study itself: Having had anti-PD-1, anti-PD-L1 or anti-CTLA-4 therapy before was allowed, and approximately 40% had some.

The protocol was immunoSEQ multiplex PCR, while the TCRdb copy is restricted to in-frame clones and leaves out a portion. The table lists 30,000 to 35,000 clones, roughly 80% of them singletons. CDR1 is SGHDT, CDR2 YYEEEE, per germline. With V trimmed by 0 bases and J by 6 bases, 3 bases remained unmatched. The CDR3 is made up of 15 amino acids. On this clone: The antigen is undetermined.

General study findings and limits: Some nonresponders likewise displayed low normalized T-cell clonal expansion. In the 0.1 to 3.0 mg/kg range, CD4+ and CD8+ blood T cells had expanded clonally by week 6.

The gene calls are TRBV5-6 and TRBJ2-2; 9 positions agree with TRBD1. The sample here was CD4+ or CD8+ T cells sorted from blood, taken in a trial of the OX40 agonist ivuxolimab. This sequence originates from an adult with an advanced solid tumor such as melanoma, head and neck, liver or kidney cancer. CDR3 in amino acids: CASSLGTGVAGELFF. The DNA for the CDR3 is TGTGCCAGCAGCTTGGGGACAGGGGTGGCCGGGGAGCTGTTTTTT.